Listed here is a single T cell receptor (beta chain). The antigen is not known. These data are taken from a study of post-analysis software for immune sequencing data. In the study overall: Clinical courses comprised relapsing-remitting, secondary progressive and progressive-relapsing multiple sclerosis. Whole-study findings and limits: Patients showed TRBV5-6, TRBV5-1 and TRBV20-1 among roughly five TRBV segments more frequent than in controls. Co-batched samples clustered tightly together by F measure. Normalized Chao1 diversity was significantly lower in multiple sclerosis patients than in controls.

The authors incorporated unique molecular identifiers into the TCR beta cDNA libraries. TCRdb re-derived calls from the PCR reads in MiXCR, one entry per CDR3 protein. Of fewer than 850,000 distinct CDR3 sequences listed, approximately 44% are singletons. Germline V gene lookup returns CDR1 SGHTA and CDR2 FQGNSA. V gave up 0 bases and J gave up 1 base; unmatched junction bases: 6. The CDR3 runs to 16 residues. The rearrangement links TRBV7-2 to TRBJ2-7, with 7 bases lining up with TRBD2. The sequence came from a girl under 18 with multiple sclerosis. The sample consisted of blood. CDR3 nucleotide sequence: TGTGCCAGCAGCTTAGCGGGGTCAGCGGGGTCCTACGAGCAGTACTTC. This sequence encodes CASSLAGSAGSYEQYF.